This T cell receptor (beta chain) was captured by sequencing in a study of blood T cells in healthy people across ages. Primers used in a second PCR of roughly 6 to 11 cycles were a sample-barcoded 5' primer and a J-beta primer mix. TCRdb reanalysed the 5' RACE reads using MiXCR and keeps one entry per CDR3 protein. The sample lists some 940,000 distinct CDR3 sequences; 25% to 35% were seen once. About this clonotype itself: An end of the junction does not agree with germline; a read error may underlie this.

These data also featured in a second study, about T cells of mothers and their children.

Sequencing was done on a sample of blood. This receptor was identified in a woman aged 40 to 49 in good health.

CDR3 sequence: CRWGAEGYTF. In DNA, the CDR3 is TGTAGATGGGGGGCAGAGGGCTACACCTTC. The chain uses TRBV20-1 and TRBJ1-2; D perhaps matches TRBD1 (6 bases). The CDR3 has 10 amino acids. Germline lookup yields CDR1 DFQATT and CDR2 SNEGSKA (reference sequence).